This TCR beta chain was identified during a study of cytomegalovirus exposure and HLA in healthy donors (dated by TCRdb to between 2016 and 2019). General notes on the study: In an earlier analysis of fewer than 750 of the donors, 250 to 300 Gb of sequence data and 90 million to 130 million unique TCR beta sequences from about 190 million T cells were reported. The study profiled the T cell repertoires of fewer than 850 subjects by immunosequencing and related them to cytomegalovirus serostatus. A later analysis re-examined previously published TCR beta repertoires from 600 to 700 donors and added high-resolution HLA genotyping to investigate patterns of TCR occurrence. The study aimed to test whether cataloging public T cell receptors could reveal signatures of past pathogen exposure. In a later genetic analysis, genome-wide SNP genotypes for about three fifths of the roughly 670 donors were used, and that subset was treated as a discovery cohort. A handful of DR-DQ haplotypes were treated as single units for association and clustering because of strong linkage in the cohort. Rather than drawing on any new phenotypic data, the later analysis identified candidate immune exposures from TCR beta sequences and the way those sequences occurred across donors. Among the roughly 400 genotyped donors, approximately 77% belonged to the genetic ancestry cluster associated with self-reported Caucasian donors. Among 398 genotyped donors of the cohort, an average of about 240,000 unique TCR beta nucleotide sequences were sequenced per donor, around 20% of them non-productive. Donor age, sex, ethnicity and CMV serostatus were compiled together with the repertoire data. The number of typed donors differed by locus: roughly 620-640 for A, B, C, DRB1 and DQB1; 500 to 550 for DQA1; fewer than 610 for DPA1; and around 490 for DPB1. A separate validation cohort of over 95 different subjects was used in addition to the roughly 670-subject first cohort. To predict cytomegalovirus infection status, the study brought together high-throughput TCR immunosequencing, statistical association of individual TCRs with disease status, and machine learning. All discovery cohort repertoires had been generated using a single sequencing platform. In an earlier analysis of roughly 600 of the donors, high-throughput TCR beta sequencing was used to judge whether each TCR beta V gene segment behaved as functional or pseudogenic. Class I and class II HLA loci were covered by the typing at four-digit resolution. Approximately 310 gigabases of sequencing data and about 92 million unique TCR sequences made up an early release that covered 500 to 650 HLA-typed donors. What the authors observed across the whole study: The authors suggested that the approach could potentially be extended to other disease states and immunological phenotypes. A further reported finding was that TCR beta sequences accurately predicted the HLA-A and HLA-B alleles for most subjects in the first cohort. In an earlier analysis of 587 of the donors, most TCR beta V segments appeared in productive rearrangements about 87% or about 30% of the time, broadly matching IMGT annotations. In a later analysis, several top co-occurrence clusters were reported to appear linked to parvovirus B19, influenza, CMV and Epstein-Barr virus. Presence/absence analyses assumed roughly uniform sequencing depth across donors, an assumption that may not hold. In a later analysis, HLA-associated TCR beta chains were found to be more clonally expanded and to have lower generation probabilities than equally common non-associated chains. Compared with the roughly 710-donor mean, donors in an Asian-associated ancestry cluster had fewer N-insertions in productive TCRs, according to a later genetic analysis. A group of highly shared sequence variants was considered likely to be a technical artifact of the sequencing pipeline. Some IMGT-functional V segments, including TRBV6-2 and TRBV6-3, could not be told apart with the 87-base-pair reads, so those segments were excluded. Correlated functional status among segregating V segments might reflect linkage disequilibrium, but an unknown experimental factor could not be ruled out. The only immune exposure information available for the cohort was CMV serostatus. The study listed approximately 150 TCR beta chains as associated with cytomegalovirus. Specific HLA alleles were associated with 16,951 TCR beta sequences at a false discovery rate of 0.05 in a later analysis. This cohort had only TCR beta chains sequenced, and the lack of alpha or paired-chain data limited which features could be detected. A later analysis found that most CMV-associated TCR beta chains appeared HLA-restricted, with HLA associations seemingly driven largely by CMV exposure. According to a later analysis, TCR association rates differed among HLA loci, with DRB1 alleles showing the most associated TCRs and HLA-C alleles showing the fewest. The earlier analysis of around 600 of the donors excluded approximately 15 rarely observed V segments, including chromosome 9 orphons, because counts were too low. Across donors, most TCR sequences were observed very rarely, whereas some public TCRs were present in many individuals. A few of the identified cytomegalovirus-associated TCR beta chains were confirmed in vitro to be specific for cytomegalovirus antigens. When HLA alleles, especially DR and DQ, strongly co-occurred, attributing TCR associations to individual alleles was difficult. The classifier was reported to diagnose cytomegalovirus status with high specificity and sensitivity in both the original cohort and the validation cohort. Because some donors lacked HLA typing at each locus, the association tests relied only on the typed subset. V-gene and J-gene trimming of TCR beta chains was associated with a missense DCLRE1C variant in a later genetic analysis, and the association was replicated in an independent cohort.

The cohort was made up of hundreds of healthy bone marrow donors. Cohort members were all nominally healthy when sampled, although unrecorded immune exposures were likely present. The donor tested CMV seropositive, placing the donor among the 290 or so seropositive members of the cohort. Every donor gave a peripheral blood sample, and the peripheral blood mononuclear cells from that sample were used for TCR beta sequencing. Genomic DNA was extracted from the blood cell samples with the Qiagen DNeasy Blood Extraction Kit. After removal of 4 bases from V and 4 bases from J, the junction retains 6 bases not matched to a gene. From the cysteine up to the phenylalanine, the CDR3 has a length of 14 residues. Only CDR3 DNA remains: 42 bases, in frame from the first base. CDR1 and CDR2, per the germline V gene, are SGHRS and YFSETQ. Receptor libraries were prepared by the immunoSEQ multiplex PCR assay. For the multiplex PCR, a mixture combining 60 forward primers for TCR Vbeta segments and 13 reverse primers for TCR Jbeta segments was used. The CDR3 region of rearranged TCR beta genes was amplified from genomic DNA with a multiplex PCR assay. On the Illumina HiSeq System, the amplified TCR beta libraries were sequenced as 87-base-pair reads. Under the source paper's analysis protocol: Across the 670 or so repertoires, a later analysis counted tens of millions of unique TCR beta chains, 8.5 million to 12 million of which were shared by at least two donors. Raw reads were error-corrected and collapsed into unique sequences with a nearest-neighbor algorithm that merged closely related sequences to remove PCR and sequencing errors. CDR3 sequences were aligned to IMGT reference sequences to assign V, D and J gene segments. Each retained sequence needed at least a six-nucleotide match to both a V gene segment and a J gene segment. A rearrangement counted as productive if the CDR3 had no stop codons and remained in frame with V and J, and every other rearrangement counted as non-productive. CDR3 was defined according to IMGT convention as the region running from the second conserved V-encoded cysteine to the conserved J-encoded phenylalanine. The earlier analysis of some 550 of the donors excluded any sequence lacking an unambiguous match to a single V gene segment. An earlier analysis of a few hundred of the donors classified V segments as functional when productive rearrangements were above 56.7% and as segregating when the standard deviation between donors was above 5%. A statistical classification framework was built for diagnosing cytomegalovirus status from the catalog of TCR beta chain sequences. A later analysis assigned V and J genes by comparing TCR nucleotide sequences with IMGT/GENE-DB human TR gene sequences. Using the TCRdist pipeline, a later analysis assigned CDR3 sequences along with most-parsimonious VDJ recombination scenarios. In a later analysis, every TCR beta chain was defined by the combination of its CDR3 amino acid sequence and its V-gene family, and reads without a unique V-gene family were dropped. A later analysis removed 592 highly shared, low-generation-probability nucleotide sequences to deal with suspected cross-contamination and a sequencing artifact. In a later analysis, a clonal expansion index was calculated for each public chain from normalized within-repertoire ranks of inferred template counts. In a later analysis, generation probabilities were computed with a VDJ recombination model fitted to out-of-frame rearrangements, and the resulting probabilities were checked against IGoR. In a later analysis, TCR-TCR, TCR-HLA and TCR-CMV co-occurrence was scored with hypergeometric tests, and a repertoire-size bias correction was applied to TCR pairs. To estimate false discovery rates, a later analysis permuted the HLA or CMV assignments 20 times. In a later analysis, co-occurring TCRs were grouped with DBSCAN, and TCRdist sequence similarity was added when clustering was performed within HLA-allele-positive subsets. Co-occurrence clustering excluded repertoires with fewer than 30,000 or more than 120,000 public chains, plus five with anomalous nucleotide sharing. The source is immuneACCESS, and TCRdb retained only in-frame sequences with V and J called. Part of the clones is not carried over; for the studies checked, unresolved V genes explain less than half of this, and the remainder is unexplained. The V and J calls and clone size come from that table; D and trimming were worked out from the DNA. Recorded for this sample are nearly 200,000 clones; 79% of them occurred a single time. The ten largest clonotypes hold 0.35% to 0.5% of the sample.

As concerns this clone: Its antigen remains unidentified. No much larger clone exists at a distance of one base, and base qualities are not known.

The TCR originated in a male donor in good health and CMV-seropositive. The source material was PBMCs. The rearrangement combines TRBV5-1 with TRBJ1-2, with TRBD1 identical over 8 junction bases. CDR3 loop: CASSGDRTFYGYTF. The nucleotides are TGCGCCAGCAGCGGGGACAGGACCTTCTATGGCTACACCTTC. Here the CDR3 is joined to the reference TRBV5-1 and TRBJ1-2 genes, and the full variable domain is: KAGVTQTPRYLIKTRGQQVTLSCSPISGHRSVSWYQQTPGQGLQFLFEYFSETQRNKGNFPGRFSGRQFSNSRSEMNVSTLELGDSALYLCASSGDRTFYGYTFGSGTRLTVV.